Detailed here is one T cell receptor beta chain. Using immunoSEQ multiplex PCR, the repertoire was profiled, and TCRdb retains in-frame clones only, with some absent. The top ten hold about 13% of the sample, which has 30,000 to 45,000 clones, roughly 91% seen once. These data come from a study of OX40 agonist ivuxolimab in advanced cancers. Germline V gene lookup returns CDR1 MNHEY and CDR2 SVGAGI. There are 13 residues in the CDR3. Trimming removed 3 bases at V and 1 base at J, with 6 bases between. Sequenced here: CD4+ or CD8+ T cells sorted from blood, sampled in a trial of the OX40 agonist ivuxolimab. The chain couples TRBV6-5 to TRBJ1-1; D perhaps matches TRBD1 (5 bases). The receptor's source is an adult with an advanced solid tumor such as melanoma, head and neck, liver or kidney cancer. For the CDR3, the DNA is TGTGCCAGCAGTTATGGGACGAACACTGAAGCTTTCTTT. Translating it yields CASSYGTNTEAFF.